The clone carrying this T cell receptor (beta chain) was recorded a few times. Its target is unknown. The record originates from a study of response to subunit inactivated influenza vaccine. Broader study findings: After each seasonal influenza vaccination, few new T cells are recruited, the authors suggested.

Per germline, CDR1 MGHRA and CDR2 YSYEKL. V lost 2 bases, J lost 1 base, and 3 bases stayed unmatched. The CDR3 has 15 residues. MiXCR, applied by TCRdb to the RT-PCR reads, yields one record per CDR3 protein. Of a few hundred thousand distinct CDR3 sequences in the sample, less than 25% were seen once. The material sequenced was PBMCs from blood, taken less than 22 months after vaccination. The TCR originated in a man aged 50 to 69 who received an inactivated influenza vaccine. This chain joins TRBV4-1 and TRBJ1-1; 8 bases are a match to TRBD1. The CDR3 here is CASSQQDRENTEAFF. CDR3 DNA: TGCGCCAGCAGCCAACAGGACAGGGAGAACACTGAAGCTTTCTTT.